Shown below are 23 T cell receptor beta chains from a single sample sequenced in a study of T cell responses to AZD1222 COVID-19 vaccine. The assay was immunoSEQ multiplex PCR, and TCRdb's table has in-frame clones only and misses some. The sample yields about 100,000 clones, roughly 84% seen once. The input for sequencing was peripheral blood, taken on day 0 of AZD1222 vaccination. The receptor source for this set is an adult in good health.

The J gene is TRBJ1-1, the V gene TRBV28; 8 bases fit TRBD1. From germline, CDR1 is MDHEN and CDR2 SYDVKM. The CDR3 is 14 residues long. V shed 2 bases, J shed 2 bases, and the junction held 1 base outside the gene matches. This CDR3 reads CASSLQGANTEAFF. The CDR3 DNA reads TGTGCCAGCAGTTTACAGGGGGCTAACACTGAAGCTTTCTTT. Using reference TRBV28 and TRBJ1-1 for the parts outside the CDR3, the full variable domain is DVKVTQSSRYLVKRTGEKVFLECVQDMDHENMFWYRQDPGLGLRLIYFSYDVKMKEKGDIPEGYSVSREKKERFSLILESASTNQTSMYLCASSLQGANTEAFFGQGTRLTVV.

The chain couples TRBV3-1 (or the pseudogene TRBV3-2) to TRBJ1-5, with D perhaps matching TRBD1 (5 bases). Trimming left V 0 bases short and J 1 base short, with 10 bases between. The CDR3 runs 16 residues. Germline CDR1 is LGHDT and CDR2 is YNNKEL (reference sequence). The CDR3 bases are TGTGCCAGCAGCCAAGATGGCAGGGCGAGCAATCAGCCCCAGCATTTT. Encoded protein: CASSQDGRASNQPQHF.

The V call is TRBV11-3, the J call TRBJ2-2; maybe TRBD2 (5 bases). The V end was cut by 5 bases, the J end by 6 bases, with 13 bases between. Germline CDR1 and CDR2: SGHNT and YENEEA. This CDR3 region has 14 residues. The DNA for the CDR3 is TGTGCCAGCAGCCCGTGGAACGGGGCCGGGGAGCTGTTTTTT. Translated: CASSPWNGAGELFF.

The chain has TRBV4-3 and TRBJ2-7; D not certain. The V end was cut by 1 base, the J end by 1 base, with 11 bases between. This CDR3 has 15 amino acids. Germline V CDR1 and CDR2: LGHNA, YSLEER. The CDR3 protein is CASSQVWSPSYEQYF. DNA of the CDR3: TGCGCCAGCAGCCAAGTATGGTCCCCATCCTACGAGCAGTACTTC.

This chain connects TRBV7-3 to TRBJ2-6; unclear D gene. The V and J ends lost 2 bases and 0 bases respectively, with 14 bases between them. CDR1 SGHTA and CDR2 FQGTGA come from the germline V gene. This CDR3 is 18 amino acids long. The CDR3 DNA reads TGTGCCAGCAGCTTAGGCGGTGGGATCCCCTCTGGGGCCAACGTCCTGACTTTC. Its translation: CASSLGGGIPSGANVLTF.

The rearrangement joins TRBV6-1 to TRBJ1-4; a weak D match, TRBD1 (5 bases). Germline assignment: CDR1 MNHNS and CDR2 SASEGT. CDR3 size: 15 residues. The V and J ends lost 2 bases and 1 base respectively, with 8 bases between them. The CDR3 region has the DNA TGTGCCAGCAGTGAACGCAGGGTAACTAATGAAAAACTGTTTTTT. This encodes CASSERRVTNEKLFF.

The chain links TRBV10-3 to TRBJ2-7; the match to TRBD1 covers 10 bases. The junction had 5 bases not matched to a gene; V was cut back by 0 bases and J by 6 bases. Germline loops: CDR1 ENHRY, CDR2 SYGVKD. There are 15 residues in the CDR3. The CDR3 spells CAISESGQGSGEQYF. Here the CDR3 DNA reads TGTGCCATCAGTGAGTCGGGACAGGGGTCAGGCGAGCAGTACTTC.

The J gene is TRBJ2-3, the V gene TRBV15, with TRBD2 matching over 10 bases. The CDR3 contains 16 residues. Trimming at V came to 5 bases and at J to 1 base, leaving 6 bases not matched to a gene. CDR1 is LNHNV, CDR2 YYDKDF, per germline (reference sequence). The CDR3 DNA follows: TGTGCCACCAGCCCCCGGACTAGCGGAGGCACAGATACGCAGTATTTT. This encodes CATSPRTSGGTDTQYF.

The rearrangement uses TRBV19 and TRBJ2-2; 11 bases map to TRBD1. The CDR3 extends over 18 amino acids. Trimming removed 2 bases from V and 4 bases from J; junction bases left unmatched: 9. Germline lookup yields CDR1 LNHDA and CDR2 SQIVND (reference sequence). This chain's CDR3 is CASSILTGTGGATGELFF. The CDR3 DNA reads as TGTGCCAGTAGTATACTAACCGGGACAGGGGGGGCCACCGGGGAGCTGTTTTTT.

The J gene is TRBJ1-5, the V gene TRBV7-2; no clear D gene. CDR1 is SGHTA and CDR2 is FQGNSA in the germline V gene. Trimming took off 3 bases at V and 8 bases at J, with 14 bases between the two ends. This CDR3 is built from 14 residues. In nucleotides, the CDR3 is TGTGCCAGCAGCTTGGGCAGGTCCCTGGAGCCCCAGCATTTT. It translates to CASSLGRSLEPQHF.

The chain couples TRBV9 to TRBJ2-1, with D perhaps being TRBD1 or TRBD2 (6 bases each). Germline lookup yields CDR1 SGDLS and CDR2 YYNGEE. Trimming removed 0 bases from V and 3 bases from J, with 10 bases in between. The CDR3 covers 15 residues. The chain's CDR3 is CASSVAQGLYNEQFF. In DNA form, the CDR3 reads TGTGCCAGCAGCGTAGCACAGGGACTCTACAATGAGCAGTTCTTC.

This chain's CDR3 is CASSPDRAVPEAFF. CDR3 bases: TGTGCCAGCAGCCCCGACAGGGCTGTCCCTGAAGCTTTCTTT. The chain combines TRBV7-9 with TRBJ1-1, with TRBD1 matching over 7 bases. This CDR3 spans 14 amino acids. From germline, CDR1 is SEHNR and CDR2 FQNEAQ (reference sequence). The V and J ends lost 5 bases and 6 bases, in that order; junction bases with no gene match: 9.

J is TRBJ1-2 and V is TRBV28; maybe TRBD1 (5 bases). The CDR3 extends over 13 amino acids. The germline V gene encodes CDR1 MDHEN and CDR2 SYDVKM. V was cut by 4 bases and J by 2 bases, with 8 bases left in between. Written as DNA, the CDR3 is TGTGCCAGCAGTTCCGGACAAAACTATGGCTACACCTTC. Translated, it gives CASSSGQNYGYTF.

V gene TRBV6-5 combines with J gene TRBJ2-1, with a tentative D call TRBD1 (6 bases). Germline V gene lookup returns CDR1 MNHEY and CDR2 SVGAGI. Trimming took 2 bases from V and 7 from J, leaving 12 bases between them. The CDR3 runs 14 residues. This chain's CDR3 is CASSYGGPPNEQFF. The CDR3 DNA is TGTGCCAGCAGTTACGGGGGCCCCCCGAATGAGCAGTTCTTC.

The chain employs TRBV28 and TRBJ1-3, with D perhaps matching TRBD1 (6 bases). The CDR3 runs to 13 residues. The germline gives CDR1 MDHEN, CDR2 SYDVKM. Trimming removed 6 bases at V and 5 bases at J, with 11 bases between. The DNA for the CDR3 is TGTGCCAGCAGGGGGGGGCTAAGAAACACCATATATTTT. It is translated as CASRGGLRNTIYF.

This chain uses TRBV10-3 with TRBJ2-2, with TRBD2 matching over 8 bases. The J segment lost 4 bases and the V segment lost 10 bases, leaving 11 bases of the junction unmatched. CDR3 length: 15 amino acids. Germline loops: CDR1 ENHRY, CDR2 SYGVKD. The CDR3 protein is CATHPGLAGTGELFF. In DNA form, the CDR3 reads TGTGCCACCCACCCCGGGCTAGCGGGCACCGGGGAGCTGTTTTTT.

The genes are TRBV7-2 and TRBJ2-7; 10 bases are shared with TRBD2. CDR1 SGHTA and CDR2 FQGNSA come from the germline V gene. V lost 0 bases and J lost 4; bases outside the gene matches: 6. The CDR3 extends over 16 amino acids. The CDR3 nucleotides read TGTGCCAGCAGCTTAGCACGGTCTAGCGGGAGTTACGAGCAGTACTTC. It yields the protein CASSLARSSGSYEQYF. The full variable domain, with the rest looked up from reference TRBV7-2 and TRBJ2-7, is GAGVSQSPSNKVTEKGKDVELRCDPISGHTALYWYRQSLGQGLEFLIYFQGNSAPDKSGLPSDRFSAERTGGSVSTLTIQRTQQEDSAVYLCASSLARSSGSYEQYFGPGTRLTVT.

The rearrangement uses TRBV25-1 and TRBJ2-7; 8 bases map to TRBD2. The CDR3 covers 17 residues. V lost 2 bases, J lost 6 bases, and 15 bases stayed unmatched. CDR1 and CDR2 (germline): MGHDK, SYGVNS. The CDR3 nucleotides are TGTGCCAGCAGTGAACTAAACCCCGGGACTAGAAGGTTCGAGCAGTACTTC. Amino acid sequence: CASSELNPGTRRFEQYF.

The gene calls are TRBV6-5 and TRBJ1-1, with TRBD1 as a possible D gene (6 bases). The CDR3 loop spans 14 amino acids. V lost 6 bases, J lost 4 bases, and 15 bases lay in between. Germline values: CDR1 MNHEY, CDR2 SVGAGI. CDR3 sequence: CASRVDTGSTEAFF. The CDR3 DNA sequence: TGTGCCAGCAGAGTCGACACAGGGTCCACTGAAGCTTTCTTT.

The chain combines TRBV5-1 with TRBJ2-3; the D is unclear. The germline CDR1 and CDR2 sequences are SGHRS and YFSETQ. The CDR3 is 12 residues long. V was clipped by 0 bases and J by 4 bases, with 3 bases between them. For the CDR3, the DNA is TGCGCCAGCAGCTTGGAAGCAGATACGCAGTATTTT. Translating it yields CASSLEADTQYF. Full variable domain (rest looked up from reference TRBV5-1 and TRBJ2-3): KAGVTQTPRYLIKTRGQQVTLSCSPISGHRSVSWYQQTPGQGLQFLFEYFSETQRNKGNFPGRFSGRQFSNSRSEMNVSTLELGDSALYLCASSLEADTQYFGPGTRLTVL.

This clone was recorded a few times. The V call is TRBV3-1 (or the pseudogene TRBV3-2), the J call TRBJ2-7; a possible D gene is TRBD2 (6 bases). The CDR3 sequence is 16 residues long. The V gene lost 1 base and the J gene lost 7 bases, with 20 bases spanning the gap. The germline V gene encodes CDR1 LGHDT and CDR2 YNNKEL (reference sequence). CDR3 protein: CASSQAGGTKAGEQYF. CDR3 DNA: TGTGCCAGCAGCCAAGCGGGCGGGACCAAGGCGGGGGAGCAGTACTTC.

The chain combines TRBV5-4 with TRBJ2-3; tentatively, D is TRBD1 or TRBD2 (5 bases each). The CDR3 loop spans 15 amino acids. V was cut by 0 bases and J by 5 bases, with 13 bases left in between. Germline assignment: CDR1 SGHNT and CDR2 YYREEE (reference sequence). The CDR3 bases are TGTGCCAGCAGCTTGGGACGAGGGGCGGGAGATACGCAGTATTTT. It encodes CASSLGRGAGDTQYF.

This clone has just one count. This chain joins TRBV11-2 and TRBJ2-7; tentative D call: TRBD2 (6 bases). Trimming cost V 3 bases and J 2 bases, with 8 bases left between them. Germline values: CDR1 SGHAT, CDR2 FQNNGV. The CDR3 is 13 residues long. The CDR3 here is CASSLPSAYEQYF. The CDR3 region has the DNA TGTGCCAGCAGCTTGCCTAGCGCCTACGAGCAGTACTTC.